These 9 T cell receptor beta chains were all obtained from the same sample, sequenced in a study of regulatory T cells in long-lasting Graves disease. To make TCR beta libraries, researchers used iRepertoire HTBI primers and Arm-PCR of CDR3 regions. TCRdb re-analysed the multiplex PCR reads in MiXCR, keeping a single row per CDR3 protein. Here the sample spans about 400,000 distinct CDR3 sequences, around 15% being singletons. Time point reported: newly diagnosed GD, antithyroid drugs for less than 3 months. The TCR library was prepared using RNA isolated from PBMCs. The same sample was also used in a study of T cells in Graves' hyperthyroidism and ophthalmopathy.

The material sequenced was peripheral blood mononuclear cells (PBMCs), taken at new diagnosis, from a patient treated with antithyroid drugs. The receptor set was obtained from a woman younger than 35 with Graves disease.

About this clonotype: A far bigger clonotype differs at one base, so this is likely a read error. The chain recombines TRBV6-2 or TRBV6-3 with TRBJ2-7; a possible D gene is TRBD2 (5 bases). Germline CDR1 is MNHEY and CDR2 is SVGEGT. The CDR3 length is 13 residues. The CDR3 coding sequence is TGTACCAGCAGTGGAGGTCCCCTCTACGAGCAGTACTTC. As protein: CTSSGGPLYEQYF.

This clonotype was picked up many times. The rearrangement links TRBV5-1 to TRBJ2-1; 10 bases are shared with TRBD2. Germline V gene sequence: CDR1 SGHRS, CDR2 YFSETQ. V gave up 3 bases and J gave up 8 bases; unmatched junction bases: 8. This CDR3 has 15 residues. In DNA, the CDR3 is TGCGCCAGCAGCTCTGGGACTAGCGAAGTCGATGAGCAGTTCTTC. It codes for CASSSGTSEVDEQFF.

Ten or more counts support this clonotype. The chain links TRBV7-9 to TRBJ2-2; D tentatively fits TRBD1 or TRBD2 (5 bases each). Trimming cost V 5 bases and J 0 bases, with 28 bases left between them. Germline V lookup: CDR1 SEHNR, CDR2 FQNEAQ (reference sequence). CDR3 length: 21 residues. The CDR3 spells CASSQLPRDGDPLANTGELFF. CDR3 bases: TGTGCCAGCAGCCAACTGCCCCGGGACGGGGATCCTCTCGCGAACACCGGGGAGCTGTTTTTT.

This clonotype has ten or more counts. J is TRBJ2-1 and V is TRBV20-1; 7 bases agree with TRBD1. The CDR3 is 14 residues long. The V and J ends lost 6 bases and 12 bases, in that order; junction bases with no gene match: 17. Germline CDR1 and CDR2: DFQATT and SNEGSKA (reference sequence). The CDR3 DNA follows: TGCAGTGCCGGGGACAGCCCTCTTGGTGGACGGCAGTTCTTC. It is translated as CSAGDSPLGGRQFF.

On this clonotype: A much larger clonotype is one base distant, so this may be a read error. The CDR3 sequence is CAWRWQYNEQSF. DNA of the CDR3: TGTGCCTGGAGATGGCAGTACAATGAGCAGTCCTTC. This chain joins TRBV30 and TRBJ2-1; no clear D. Germline V gene sequence: CDR1 GTSNPN, CDR2 SVGIG (reference sequence). CDR3 length: 12 amino acids.

This clonotype was observed at least ten times. The gene calls are TRBV6-1 and TRBJ2-7; 10 bases are shared with TRBD1. V lost 4 bases to trimming and J lost 4 bases; unmatched junction nucleotides: 7. The CDR3 length is 15 residues. The germline gives CDR1 MNHNS, CDR2 SASEGT. The CDR3: CASSGSGTGAYEQYF. The CDR3 DNA follows: TGTGCCAGCAGTGGATCCGGGACAGGGGCTTACGAGCAGTACTTC.

There are many counts of this clonotype. J is TRBJ2-2 and V is TRBV18; TRBD1 matches at 7 bases. V lost 3 bases and J lost 7; bases outside the gene matches: 14. This CDR3 spans 17 amino acids. Germline V gene lookup returns CDR1 KGHSH and CDR2 LQKENI. CDR3 DNA sequence: TGTGCCAGCTCACCCTTCCTCCGGGACAGATCGCGCGGGGAGCTGTTTTTT. Encoded protein: CASSPFLRDRSRGELFF.

Ten or more counts support this clonotype. This chain links TRBV7-3 with TRBJ2-1, with D uncertain. This CDR3 contains 12 residues. The germline CDR1 and CDR2 sequences are SGHTA and FQGTGA. Trimming stripped 5 bases from V and 6 bases from J, with 8 bases between. The CDR3 protein is CASSRVTNEQFF. In nucleotides, the CDR3 is TGTGCCAGCAGCCGAGTTACCAATGAGCAGTTCTTC.

In this sample, this clonotype turned up many times. V and J are TRBV7-2 and TRBJ2-7; D call uncertain. CDR1 SGHTA and CDR2 FQGNSA come from the germline V gene. CDR3 length: 16 residues. Trimming took 0 bases from V and 4 from J, leaving 16 bases between them. The CDR3 bases are TGTGCCAGCAGCTTAGCAGCGATCGACGTGGGGTACGAGCAGTACTTC. The encoded protein is CASSLAAIDVGYEQYF.